These 11 T cell receptor beta chains were sequenced from one sample in a study of shared clonotypes between healthy human individuals. Clones were read by immunoSEQ multiplex PCR, and TCRdb kept only the in-frame ones, dropping some. The sample carries some 1 million clones, 65% to 75% recorded once. The specimen was memory CD4+ T cells sorted from blood. The subset denotes: CD45RA-negative fraction. These receptors originate from a man aged 18 to 35 in good health.

This clone was seen more than once but under ten times. The chain carries TRBV18 and TRBJ1-2; a weak D match, TRBD1 (6 bases). This CDR3 has 16 residues. CDR1 is KGHSH and CDR2 is LQKENI in the germline V gene. The V end lost 3 bases, the J end lost 1 base, and 15 bases lay between the germline ends. The CDR3 loop is CASSPPNRGGNYGYTF. In nucleotides, the CDR3 is TGTGCCAGCTCACCTCCGAATAGGGGGGGTAACTATGGCTACACCTTC.

With respect to this clone: The same CDR3 is also encoded by other DNA sequences in this sample. This chain links TRBV7-9 with TRBJ2-3; D remains ambiguous. CDR3 length equals 14 residues. V was pared by 2 bases and J by 1 base, with 7 bases between. Germline V gene data show CDR1 as SEHNR and CDR2 as FQNEAQ (reference sequence). The DNA for the CDR3 is TGTGCCAGCAGCTTAAAAGGAGGCACAGATACGCAGTATTTT. Encoded protein: CASSLKGGTDTQYF.

This clone was observed at least ten times. The chain links TRBV5-1 to TRBJ2-5; D call uncertain. Germline loops: CDR1 SGHRS, CDR2 YFSETQ. The V end was cut by 6 bases, the J end by 10 bases, with 22 bases between. CDR3 length equals 14 residues. CDR3 nucleotide sequence: TGCGCCAGCACCACTGGGTCGTCCTATTCACTCCAGTACTTC. It yields the protein CASTTGSSYSLQYF.

This clone was seen many times. The chain combines TRBV5-6 with TRBJ1-6; no clear D gene. Germline assignment: CDR1 SGHDT and CDR2 YYEEEE. The CDR3 contains 15 residues. Trimming pared 0 bases from V and 9 bases from J, leaving 13 bases between. CDR3 in amino acids: CASSLAPGVASPLHF. CDR3 coding DNA: TGTGCCAGCAGCTTGGCCCCGGGAGTAGCTTCACCCCTCCACTTT.

The chain links TRBV4-3 to TRBJ2-1, with TRBD1 matching over 11 bases. Germline loops: CDR1 LGHNA, CDR2 YSLEER. This CDR3 region has 15 residues. The ends lost 3 bases at V and 2 bases at J; junction bases unmatched: 0. CDR3 nucleotide sequence: TGCGCCAGCAGCCAGGGACAGGGGGCCTACAATGAGCAGTTCTTC. It translates to CASSQGQGAYNEQFF.

This clone appeared a few times. The rearrangement uses TRBV6-6 and TRBJ2-2; 8 bases align to TRBD2. CDR3 length equals 14 residues. The germline V gene encodes CDR1 MNHNY and CDR2 SVGAGI (reference sequence). With V trimmed by 6 bases and J by 1 base, 1 base remained unmatched. CDR3 sequence: CASRTSVNTGELFF. The CDR3 bases are TGTGCCAGCAGGACTAGCGTGAACACCGGGGAGCTGTTTTTT.

The J gene is TRBJ2-3, the V gene TRBV27, with 16 bases aligning to TRBD2. The CDR3 is made up of 18 amino acids. Trimming removed 4 bases from V and 6 bases from J; junction bases left unmatched: 10. CDR1 and CDR2 from the germline V gene are MNHEY and SMNVEV (reference sequence). The DNA of the CDR3 is TGTGCCAGCAGTTGGGGACTAGCGGGAGGGAAGCCGCGCGATACGCAGTATTTT. Protein: CASSWGLAGGKPRDTQYF.

V is TRBV6-6 and J is TRBJ2-3, with 11 bases aligning to TRBD1. The germline CDR1 and CDR2 sequences are MNHNY and SVGAGI (reference sequence). The CDR3 sequence is 15 residues long. V was clipped by 4 bases and J by 1 base; unmatched bases: 1. CDR3: CASSSGQGGTDTQYF. CDR3 nucleotide sequence: TGTGCCAGCAGTTCGGGACAGGGGGGCACAGATACGCAGTATTTT.

In this sample, this clone turned up once. The chain is built from TRBV5-5 and TRBJ1-2; D is uncertain. Germline values: CDR1 SGHKS, CDR2 YYEKEE (reference sequence). Trimming took off 2 bases at V and 4 bases at J, with 9 bases between the two ends. CDR3 length: 13 residues. The CDR3 coding sequence is TGTGCCAGCAGCTTACAGATGTCCTATGGCTACACCTTC. This gives the protein CASSLQMSYGYTF.

The chain has TRBV5-4 and TRBJ1-4; D unclear. The CDR3 runs to 14 residues. The V and J ends lost 0 bases and 7 bases respectively, with 10 bases between them. Germline V CDR1 and CDR2: SGHNT, YYREEE (reference sequence). CDR3 coding DNA: TGTGCCAGCAGCTTGGACAGATGGAGTGAAAAACTGTTTTTT. The encoded protein is CASSLDRWSEKLFF.

The J gene is TRBJ1-4, the V gene TRBV9; D not certain. Trimming removed 1 base at V and 8 bases at J, with 15 bases between. The germline V gene encodes CDR1 SGDLS and CDR2 YYNGEE. The CDR3 covers 15 residues. The CDR3 sequence is CASSVTPEGSEKLFF. The CDR3, as DNA: TGTGCCAGCAGCGTAACTCCGGAAGGGAGCGAAAAACTGTTTTTT.